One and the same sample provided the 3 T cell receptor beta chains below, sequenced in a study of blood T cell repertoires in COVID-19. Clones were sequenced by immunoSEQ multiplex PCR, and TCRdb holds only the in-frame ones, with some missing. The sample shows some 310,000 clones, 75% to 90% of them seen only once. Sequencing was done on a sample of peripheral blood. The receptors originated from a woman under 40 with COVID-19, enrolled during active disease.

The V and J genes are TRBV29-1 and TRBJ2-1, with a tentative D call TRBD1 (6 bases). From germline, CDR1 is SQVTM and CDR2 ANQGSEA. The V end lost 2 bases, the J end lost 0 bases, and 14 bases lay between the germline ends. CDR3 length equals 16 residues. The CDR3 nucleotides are TGCAGCGTTGAACCCTCCGACAGGAGCTCCTACAATGAGCAGTTCTTC. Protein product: CSVEPSDRSSYNEQFF.

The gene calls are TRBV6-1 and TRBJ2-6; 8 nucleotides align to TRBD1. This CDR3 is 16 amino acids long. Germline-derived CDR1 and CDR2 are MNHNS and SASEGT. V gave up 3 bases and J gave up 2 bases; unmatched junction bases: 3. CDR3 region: CASSEQGAAGANVLTF. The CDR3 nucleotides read TGTGCCAGCAGTGAGCAGGGGGCAGCTGGGGCCAACGTCCTGACTTTC.

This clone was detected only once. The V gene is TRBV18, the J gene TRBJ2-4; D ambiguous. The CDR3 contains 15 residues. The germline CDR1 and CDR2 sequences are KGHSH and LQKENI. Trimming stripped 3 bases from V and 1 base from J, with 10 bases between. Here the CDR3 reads CASSPQIHAKNIQYF. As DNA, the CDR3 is TGTGCCAGCTCACCCCAGATCCATGCCAAAAACATTCAGTACTTC.